These 14 T cell receptor beta chains came from one sample sequenced in a study of T cells in Graves' hyperthyroidism and ophthalmopathy. TCR beta CDR3 regions were amplified from RNA. TCR CDR3 regions were first amplified by RT-PCR with HTBI primers. TCRdb used MiXCR to reprocess the multiplex PCR reads, holding one entry per CDR3 protein. In the table there are hundreds of thousands of distinct CDR3 sequences, about 15% of which are singletons. What was sequenced was blood. These receptors were collected from a woman younger than 30 with Graves' hyperthyroidism.

This clonotype was seen repeatedly, ten times or more. The J gene is TRBJ2-6, the V gene TRBV6-1; D perhaps matches TRBD2 (6 bases). Germline V gene lookup returns CDR1 MNHNS and CDR2 SASEGT. The CDR3 extends over 16 amino acids. V was cut by 5 bases and J by 0 bases, with 11 bases left in between. The CDR3 reads CASSRGLLSGANVLTF. DNA of the CDR3: TGTGCCAGCAGTAGGGGACTCCTCTCTGGGGCCAACGTCCTGACTTTC.

This clonotype was seen at least ten times. The chain uses TRBV9 and TRBJ1-1, with D uncertain. CDR1 is SGDLS, CDR2 YYNGEE, per germline. V lost 0 bases and J 1 base, leaving 4 bases between the germline ends. The CDR3 loop spans 13 amino acids. This chain's CDR3 is CASSVDRNTEAFF. The CDR3, as DNA: TGTGCCAGCAGCGTAGACAGGAACACTGAAGCTTTCTTT.

CDR3 nucleotide sequence: TGTGCCAGCAGCCAAGGGACATATCAGCCCCAGCATTTT. This gives the protein CASSQGTYQPQHF. The V and J genes are TRBV3-1 and TRBJ1-5; D possibly corresponds to TRBD1 (5 bases). Trimming removed 1 base from V and 5 bases from J, with 6 bases in between. The CDR3 loop spans 13 amino acids. Germline values: CDR1 LGHDT, CDR2 YNNKEL (reference sequence).

This clonotype has a count of ten or more. The chain joins TRBV20-1 to TRBJ2-3; 9 bases agree with TRBD2. Germline CDR1 DFQATT, CDR2 SNEGSKA (reference sequence). The V gene end was trimmed by 4 bases and the J gene end by 10 bases; junction bases not matched to a gene: 18. The CDR3 has 16 amino acids. CDR3 loop: CSAIPWLAGRVSPQYF. DNA of the CDR3: TGCAGTGCTATCCCCTGGCTAGCGGGGAGGGTGAGTCCGCAGTATTTT.

This clonotype was seen ten or more times. The chain carries TRBV7-2 and TRBJ2-7, with 10 positions matching TRBD2. V lost 4 bases, J lost 4 bases, and 4 bases stayed unmatched. Germline assignment: CDR1 SGHTA and CDR2 FQGNSA. CDR3 size: 14 residues. The CDR3 nucleotides read TGTGCCAGCAGCTCCGGACTAGCGGTTTACGAGCAGTACTTC. It translates to CASSSGLAVYEQYF.

This clonotype was seen many times. This sequence joins TRBV7-8 and TRBJ2-5; TRBD1 might be the D (5 bases). Trimming left V 5 bases short and J 5 bases short, with 21 bases between. This CDR3 comprises 16 residues. CDR1 SGHVS and CDR2 FQNEAQ come from the germline V gene. The CDR3 nucleotides are TGTGCCAGCAGCCCCCGTCCACAGGAGTTGGGGGAGACCCAGTACTTC. Amino acids: CASSPRPQELGETQYF.

This clonotype was recorded at least ten times. V and J are TRBV27 and TRBJ2-7, with D perhaps TRBD2 (6 bases). CDR3 length equals 13 residues. From germline, CDR1 is MNHEY and CDR2 SMNVEV (reference sequence). The V and J ends lost 2 bases and 2 bases respectively, with 7 bases between them. The CDR3 bases are TGTGCCAGCAGTTTACAGCGGGCCTACGAGCAGTACTTC. Its protein is CASSLQRAYEQYF.

The chain carries TRBV25-1 and TRBJ2-7; 11 bases map to TRBD2. This CDR3 is built from 13 residues. Per germline, CDR1 MGHDK and CDR2 SYGVNS. V shed 10 bases, J shed 8 bases, and the junction held 10 bases outside the gene matches. CDR3 protein: CATQTSGMPQQYF. CDR3 bases: TGTGCCACCCAGACTAGCGGGATGCCCCAGCAGTACTTC.

A few counts support this clonotype. The V call is TRBV20-1, the J call TRBJ1-1; no firm D call. V was trimmed by 2 bases and J by 5 bases, leaving 12 bases between them. The length of the CDR3 is 13 residues. Germline loops: CDR1 DFQATT, CDR2 SNEGSKA (reference sequence). The CDR3: CSARLEVGTEAFF. CDR3 coding DNA: TGCAGTGCTAGATTAGAGGTAGGAACTGAAGCTTTCTTT.

This clonotype was recorded many times. The chain has TRBV18 and TRBJ2-5, with 13 nucleotides matching TRBD2. Germline V gene lookup returns CDR1 KGHSH and CDR2 LQKENI. V lost 3 bases and J lost 1; bases outside the gene matches: 8. The CDR3 is made up of 18 amino acids. The CDR3 region has the DNA TGTGCCAGCTCACCCACCCCTCGGACTAGCGGGAGCCAAGAGACCCAGTACTTC. Translating gives CASSPTPRTSGSQETQYF.

Ten or more counts support this clonotype. For the CDR3, the DNA is TGTGCCAGCAGCCCAAACCTAGCGGGAGGGTCCTACAATGAGCAGTTCTTC. Translating gives CASSPNLAGGSYNEQFF. The rearrangement uses TRBV7-2 and TRBJ2-1; 12 nucleotides line up with TRBD2. Looked up from germline, CDR1 is SGHTA and CDR2 is FQGNSA. The ends lost 5 bases at V and 1 base at J; junction bases unmatched: 6. The CDR3 is made up of 17 amino acids.

CDR3 amino acids: CASSQDGDGRVDTQYF. The CDR3 DNA follows: TGCGCCAGCAGCCAAGACGGGGACGGGAGAGTTGATACGCAGTATTTT. The chain couples TRBV4-3 to TRBJ2-3, with D possibly TRBD2 on 6 matching bases. The CDR3 contains 16 residues. V was pared by 0 bases and J by 6 bases, with 16 bases between. Germline V CDR1 and CDR2: LGHNA, YSLEER.

This clonotype was recorded at least ten times. V and J are TRBV20-1 and TRBJ2-3; TRBD1 agrees at 7 bases. V trimming: 1 base; J trimming: 3 bases; junction bases outside the gene matches: 7. The germline V gene has CDR1 DFQATT and CDR2 SNEGSKA (reference sequence). CDR3 length equals 15 residues. Here the CDR3 reads CSARVGYRGTDTQYF. The CDR3 bases are TGCAGTGCTAGAGTCGGCTACAGGGGAACAGATACGCAGTATTTT.

This clonotype appeared many times. The V call is TRBV27, the J call TRBJ1-5; tentatively, D is TRBD1 (6 bases). Germline V gene lookup returns CDR1 MNHEY and CDR2 SMNVEV (reference sequence). V lost 6 bases and J 0 bases, leaving 15 bases between the germline ends. This CDR3 region has 16 residues. The CDR3, as DNA: TGTGCCAGCAGCAGGTGGGGGCAGGTTAGCAATCAGCCCCAGCATTTT. Amino acids: CASSRWGQVSNQPQHF.